These 2 T cell receptor beta chains were sequenced from one sample in a study of beta chain features in type 1 diabetes. Notes on the study in general: Patients with Type 1 diabetes showed moderately but significantly shorter TCRB CDR3s in all four CD4+ subsets.

These receptors' antigens are unknown. Reverse transcription of all isolated RNA meant that expressed TCRB transcripts were sequenced. Only in-frame clones appear in the TCRdb table, and some are missing; sequencing was by immunoSEQ multiplex PCR. The top ten clones hold 0.55% to 0.75% of a sample with 300,000 to 400,000 clones, around 10% of them seen once. Sequenced input: central memory CD4+ T cells from blood. The source of these receptors is a man aged 25-45 years with type 1 diabetes.

The V and J genes are TRBV5-1 and TRBJ2-1; either TRBD1 or TRBD2 may supply D (5 bases each). The germline CDR1 and CDR2 sequences are SGHRS and YFSETQ. There are 12 residues in the CDR3. V gave up 4 bases and J gave up 5 bases, with 7 bases separating them. CDR3: CASSEGHNEQFF. Here the CDR3 DNA reads TGCGCCAGCAGCGAGGGACACAATGAGCAGTTCTTC. The full variable domain, completed using reference TRBV5-1 and TRBJ2-1, is KAGVTQTPRYLIKTRGQQVTLSCSPISGHRSVSWYQQTPGQGLQFLFEYFSETQRNKGNFPGRFSGRQFSNSRSEMNVSTLELGDSALYLCASSEGHNEQFFGPGTRLTVL.

The chain has TRBV7-2 and TRBJ2-1, with 7 bases matching TRBD2. The germline V gene encodes CDR1 SGHTA and CDR2 FQGNSA. The CDR3 is 15 residues long. The ends lost 4 bases at V and 4 bases at J; junction bases unmatched: 7. CDR3 sequence (DNA): TGTGCCAGCAGCTCCAGTGGGACTACATACAATGAGCAGTTCTTC. It translates to CASSSSGTTYNEQFF.